The 3 T cell receptor beta chains presented below share a single source sample, sequenced in a study of cytomegalovirus exposure and HLA in healthy donors. Both 60 Vbeta primers and 13 Jbeta primers went into the PCR. Profiling relied on immunoSEQ multiplex PCR, and the TCRdb table lists in-frame clones only, not all of them. The sample consists of about 160,000 clones, roughly 82% of them appearing once. Material for sequencing was PBMCs. Source of these receptors: a girl aged 10-17 years in good health and CMV-seropositive.

V is TRBV9 and J is TRBJ2-7; D is perhaps TRBD2 (5 bases). V gave up 0 bases and J gave up 3 bases, with 10 bases separating them. Germline V gene data show CDR1 as SGDLS and CDR2 as YYNGEE. CDR3 length equals 14 residues. CDR3 protein: CASSVAGTSYEQYF. CDR3 coding DNA: TGTGCCAGCAGCGTAGCGGGAACTAGCTACGAGCAGTACTTC.

This sequence joins TRBV28 and TRBJ2-7; D might be TRBD1 (6 bases). The germline V and J ends were trimmed by 3 bases and 1 base, with 13 bases remaining between them. The germline gives CDR1 MDHEN, CDR2 SYDVKM. The CDR3 totals 15 residues. DNA of the CDR3: TGTGCCAGCAGTTTCTTCAGGGGTTTGTCCTACGAGCAGTACTTC. It specifies CASSFFRGLSYEQYF.

This clone was found a few times. The V and J genes are TRBV19 and TRBJ2-1; tentatively, D is TRBD2 (5 bases). The V and J ends lost 3 bases and 0 bases respectively, with 18 bases between them. Germline lookup yields CDR1 LNHDA and CDR2 SQIVND (reference sequence). The CDR3 spans 18 residues. The CDR3 sequence is CASSMLLLVGGSYNEQFF. The DNA of the CDR3 is TGTGCCAGTAGTATGCTTCTACTAGTTGGCGGCTCCTACAATGAGCAGTTCTTC.